This TCR beta chain was recorded in a study of T cell repertoires in cytomegalovirus infection. Notes on the study in general: There were carriers of CMV plus the relevant HLA, and cumulative public TCR beta family frequency identified them. Predominance within the ex vivo response was attributable to HLA-C-restricted CMV-specific TCR beta clonotypes.

TCRdb re-called the reads through MiXCR, storing one row per CDR3 protein. The sample includes 900,000 to 950,000 distinct CDR3 sequences, roughly 31% of them seen just once. Deletions cut 2 bases from V and 10 bases from J, with 17 bases between. The germline gives CDR1 MNHEY, CDR2 SVGAGI. There are 14 residues in the CDR3. Regarding this clonotype: The antigen is undetermined.

This TCR derives from a human donor in good health (CMV status not recorded). Some clones in this sample may be carry-over from other donors' samples. The sample in question was cultured CD8+ T cells from PBMCs, obtained from culture after CMV antigen stimulation. The rearrangement joins TRBV6-5 to TRBJ1-2; D remains ambiguous. The chain's CDR3 is CASSYPGIKEDYTF. The CDR3, as DNA: TGTGCCAGCAGTTACCCCGGGATTAAGGAGGACTACACCTTC.